This TCR beta chain was sequenced in a study of cytomegalovirus exposure and HLA in healthy donors. General observations from the study: The authors later linked a missense DCLRE1C variant to TCR beta V- and J-gene trimming. A later analysis associated 16,000 or so TCR beta sequences with HLA alleles at a 0.05 false discovery rate.

Primers: 60 Vbeta forward and 13 Jbeta reverse. Original analysis: It was a later analysis that counted about 80 million unique TCR beta chains, of which around 11 million were shared. TCRdb's copy holds only in-frame clones and misses some; the assay was immunoSEQ multiplex PCR. The V and J calls and the clone size are those of that table, but D and trimming were determined from the DNA. Of some 190,000 clones in the sample, 65% to 80% were seen once. On this clone: Its cognate antigen is unknown.

In germline, CDR1 is MGHRA, CDR2 YSYEKL. The CDR3 contains 16 residues. V was pared by 0 bases and J by 4 bases, with 8 bases of the junction left unmatched. The chain couples TRBV4-1 to TRBJ2-7; 8 bases map to TRBD1. This sequence was found in a man under 40 in good health and CMV-seropositive. The source material was PBMCs. This CDR3 reads CASSQEVGTGVYEQYF. The CDR3 nucleotides read TGCGCCAGCAGCCAAGAAGTTGGGACAGGAGTTTACGAGCAGTACTTC.